The 8 T cell receptor beta chains presented below share a single source sample, sequenced in a study of blood T cell repertoires in COVID-19. Method: immunoSEQ multiplex PCR; TCRdb's copy keeps in-frame clones and lacks some. Of around 37,000 clones listed, approximately 90% are singletons. The sequencing input was peripheral blood. All receptors derive from a man between 60 and 70 years old with acute or convalescent COVID-19.

The genes are TRBV5-1 and TRBJ2-3, with TRBD1 identical over 7 bases. With 0 bases clipped from V and 4 bases from J, the junction kept 8 bases outside the gene matches. This CDR3 is built from 16 residues. Germline V CDR1 and CDR2: SGHRS, YFSETQ. The CDR3 bases are TGCGCCAGCAGCTTGGTACAGGGGCTGGTAGCAGATACGCAGTATTTT. Its translation: CASSLVQGLVADTQYF.

This chain connects TRBV5-5 to TRBJ2-2; 9 bases match TRBD1. J was trimmed by 1 base and V by 4 bases; bases with no gene match: 5. CDR3 length equals 16 residues. The germline V gene encodes CDR1 SGHKS and CDR2 YYEKEE (reference sequence). The CDR3, as DNA: TGTGCCAGCAGCCCTACAGGGGGCCGGAACACCGGGGAGCTGTTTTTT. Its translation: CASSPTGGRNTGELFF.

The chain uses TRBV28 and TRBJ2-7, with D tentatively TRBD1 (8 bases). Germline CDR1 and CDR2: MDHEN and SYDVKM. This CDR3 region has 14 residues. V lost 2 bases and J lost 3, with 11 bases in between. The CDR3: CASSLTGGVYEQYF. CDR3 nucleotides: TGTGCCAGCAGTTTAACAGGGGGGGTCTACGAGCAGTACTTC.

A single count supports this clone. The V and J genes are TRBV12-3 or TRBV12-4 and TRBJ1-1; the D gene is possibly TRBD1 (5 bases). CDR3 length equals 12 residues. Deletions cut 7 bases from V and 5 bases from J, with 11 bases between. CDR3: CASNSGGTEAFF. CDR3 coding DNA: TGTGCCAGCAACAGTGGGGGGACTGAAGCTTTCTTT.

The genes are TRBV11-2 and TRBJ2-1; 7 positions agree with TRBD2. Per germline, CDR1 SGHAT and CDR2 FQNNGV. Losses at the gene ends were 1 base for V and 8 bases for J; bases not matched to a gene: 8. The CDR3 extends over 15 amino acids. CDR3 loop: CASSLVGTKGHEQFF. CDR3 nucleotide sequence: TGTGCCAGCAGCTTAGTCGGGACTAAAGGTCATGAGCAGTTCTTC.

DNA of the CDR3: TGTGCCAGCAGTGAGGGTCTAGCGGGATCGGAGACCCAGTACTTC. Residues: CASSEGLAGSETQYF. The chain combines TRBV6-1 with TRBJ2-5; 9 positions match TRBD2. J was trimmed by 5 bases and V by 3 bases; bases with no gene match: 7. The germline CDR1 and CDR2 sequences are MNHNS and SASEGT. The CDR3 sequence is 15 residues long.

The CDR3 region has the DNA TGCGCCAGCAGCCAAGATATACAGGGTAGGGTGCCCCAGCATTTT. Its translation: CASSQDIQGRVPQHF. The chain links TRBV4-3 to TRBJ1-5; D is perhaps TRBD1 (6 bases). This CDR3 region has 15 residues. The germline V gene has CDR1 LGHNA and CDR2 YSLEER. The germline V and J ends were trimmed by 0 bases and 9 bases, with 15 bases remaining between them.

The J gene is TRBJ1-6, the V gene TRBV19; TRBD1 matches 12 bases. V was pared by 3 bases and J by 8 bases, with 5 bases of the junction left unmatched. The germline CDR1 and CDR2 sequences are LNHDA and SQIVND (reference sequence). The CDR3 is made up of 16 amino acids. The CDR3 spells CASSIDGTGGDSPLHF. CDR3 DNA sequence: TGTGCCAGTAGTATCGACGGGACAGGGGGCGATTCACCCCTCCACTTT.